Ten or more counts support the clone carrying this T cell receptor beta chain. The data originate from a study of T cells in Graves' hyperthyroidism and ophthalmopathy. V shed 4 bases and J 0 bases; nucleotides not matched to a gene: 2. There are 14 residues in the CDR3. Germline CDR1 and CDR2: LGHDT and YNNKEL (reference sequence). Amplification targeted TCR beta CDR3 regions from RNA transcripts. The TCR CDR3 first-round RT-PCR relied on the HTBI primer set. TCRdb itself ran the multiplex PCR reads through MiXCR, one entry per CDR3 protein. The sample shows roughly 250,000 distinct CDR3 sequences, roughly 22% of them seen only once.

The source material was blood. The sequence was obtained from a man aged 25 to 40 with Graves' ophthalmopathy. This rearrangement joins TRBV3-1 to TRBJ1-1; 7 bases fit TRBD1. The CDR3 protein is CASSLGQLNTEAFF. CDR3 DNA sequence: TGTGCCAGCAGCCTGGGACAGTTGAACACTGAAGCTTTCTTT.